This T cell receptor beta chain originates from a study of OX40 agonist ivuxolimab in advanced cancers. In the study overall: There were three patients with partial responses, one having hepatocellular carcinoma and two cutaneous melanoma.

The assay was immunoSEQ multiplex PCR, and TCRdb's table has in-frame clones only and misses some. The repertoire holds fewer than 90,000 clones, with around 90% as singletons. The sample was CD4+ or CD8+ T cells sorted from blood, taken in a trial of the OX40 agonist ivuxolimab. The sequence was collected from an adult with an advanced solid tumor such as melanoma, head and neck, liver or kidney cancer.

The CDR3 DNA sequence: TGTGCCAGCAGTGACGGTGAGGGGAATCAGCCCCAGCATTTT. Its protein product is CASSDGEGNQPQHF. J is TRBJ1-5 and V is TRBV25-1; tentative D call: TRBD1 (5 bases). This CDR3 has 14 amino acids. The V end was cut by 3 bases, the J end by 4 bases, with 10 bases between. Germline V gene lookup returns CDR1 MGHDK and CDR2 SYGVNS. Together with reference TRBV25-1 and TRBJ1-5, the CDR3 gives the full variable domain: EADIYQTPRYLVIGTGKKITLECSQTMGHDKMYWYQQDPGMELHLIHYSYGVNSTEKGDLSSESTVSRIRTEHFPLTLESARPSHTSQYLCASSDGEGNQPQHFGDGTRLSIL.